This T cell receptor (beta chain) was sequenced for a study of blood T cell repertoires in COVID-19. Across the study: The samples span acute and convalescent COVID-19 from the United States, Italy and Spain. T cells, B-cell-depleted T cells, or PBMCs supplied cDNA or gDNA.

As processed by the authors: Counts of nucleated cells, estimated from reference gene primer amplification, were obtained. This table comes from immunoSEQ multiplex PCR, and its TCRdb copy is limited to in-frame clones, with some not included. V, J and clone size derive from that table, while D and trimming were established from the DNA sequence. The repertoire has under 300,000 clones, around 82% of them found once; the top ten carry roughly 4.9%. V was pared by 3 bases and J by 0 bases, with 11 bases between. The germline CDR1 and CDR2 sequences are DFQATT and SNEGSKA (reference sequence). The CDR3 is 14 residues long.

The TCR was taken from a woman of 80 years or more with active or convalescent COVID-19. The specimen sequenced was peripheral blood. The V gene is TRBV20-1, the J gene TRBJ1-1, with D uncertain. For the CDR3, the DNA is TGCAGTGCTAGTGACGGCAGGATGAACACTGAAGCTTTCTTT. Translated, it gives CSASDGRMNTEAFF.